This T cell receptor beta chain was found in a study of shared clonotypes between healthy human individuals. CD8 cells classed as naive were CD45RO-negative and positively selected for CCR7, excluding terminally differentiated effector memory CD45RA+ cells. TCRdb's copy holds only in-frame clones and misses some; the assay was immunoSEQ multiplex PCR. Counted here are around 1.9 million clones, approximately 92% occurring once; the ten biggest clones make up about 1.7%. CDR3 size: 14 residues. Per the germline V gene, CDR1 is SGHVS and CDR2 is FQNEAQ. The V and J ends lost 5 bases and 5 bases respectively, with 13 bases between them.

This chain joins TRBV7-8 and TRBJ2-1; possible D gene TRBD2, 6 bases. The clonotype comes from a man younger than 35 in good health. Some clones in this sample may be carry-over from other donors' samples. Sequences were obtained from naive CD8+ T cells from PBMCs. The CDR3 reads CASSRMRGDNEQFF. The CDR3, as DNA: TGTGCCAGCAGCCGGATGCGGGGAGACAATGAGCAGTTCTTC.